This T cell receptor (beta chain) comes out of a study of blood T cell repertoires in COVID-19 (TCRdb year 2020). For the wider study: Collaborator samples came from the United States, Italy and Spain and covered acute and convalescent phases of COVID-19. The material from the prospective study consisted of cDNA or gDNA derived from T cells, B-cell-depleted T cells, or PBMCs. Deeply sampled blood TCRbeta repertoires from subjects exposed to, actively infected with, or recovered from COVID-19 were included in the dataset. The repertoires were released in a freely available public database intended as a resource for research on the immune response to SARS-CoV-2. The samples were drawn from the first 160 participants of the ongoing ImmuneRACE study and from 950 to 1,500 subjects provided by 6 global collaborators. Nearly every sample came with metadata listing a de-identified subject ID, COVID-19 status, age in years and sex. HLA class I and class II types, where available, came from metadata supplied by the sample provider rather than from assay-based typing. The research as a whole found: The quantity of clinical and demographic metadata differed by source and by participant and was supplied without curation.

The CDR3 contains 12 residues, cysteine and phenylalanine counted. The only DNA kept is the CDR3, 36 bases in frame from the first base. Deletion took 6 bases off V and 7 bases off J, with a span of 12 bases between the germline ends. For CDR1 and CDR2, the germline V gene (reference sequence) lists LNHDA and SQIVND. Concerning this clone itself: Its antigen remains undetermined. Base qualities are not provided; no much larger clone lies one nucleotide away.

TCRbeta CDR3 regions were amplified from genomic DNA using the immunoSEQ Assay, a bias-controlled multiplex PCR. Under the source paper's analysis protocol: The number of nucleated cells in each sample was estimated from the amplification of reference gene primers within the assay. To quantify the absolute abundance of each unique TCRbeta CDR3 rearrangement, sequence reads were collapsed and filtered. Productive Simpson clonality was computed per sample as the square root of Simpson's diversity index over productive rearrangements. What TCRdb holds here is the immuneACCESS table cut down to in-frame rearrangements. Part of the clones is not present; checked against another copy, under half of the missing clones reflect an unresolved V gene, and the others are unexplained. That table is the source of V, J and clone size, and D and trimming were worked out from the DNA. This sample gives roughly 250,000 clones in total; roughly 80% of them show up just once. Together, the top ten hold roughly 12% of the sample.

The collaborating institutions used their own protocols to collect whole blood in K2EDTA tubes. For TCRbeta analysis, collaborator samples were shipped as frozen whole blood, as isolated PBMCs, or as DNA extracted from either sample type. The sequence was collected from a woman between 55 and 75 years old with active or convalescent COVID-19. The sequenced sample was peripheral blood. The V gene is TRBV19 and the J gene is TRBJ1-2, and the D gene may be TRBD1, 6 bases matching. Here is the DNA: TGTGCCAGTAGCGGACAGTGGAGTGGCTACACCTTC. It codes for CASSGQWSGYTF.